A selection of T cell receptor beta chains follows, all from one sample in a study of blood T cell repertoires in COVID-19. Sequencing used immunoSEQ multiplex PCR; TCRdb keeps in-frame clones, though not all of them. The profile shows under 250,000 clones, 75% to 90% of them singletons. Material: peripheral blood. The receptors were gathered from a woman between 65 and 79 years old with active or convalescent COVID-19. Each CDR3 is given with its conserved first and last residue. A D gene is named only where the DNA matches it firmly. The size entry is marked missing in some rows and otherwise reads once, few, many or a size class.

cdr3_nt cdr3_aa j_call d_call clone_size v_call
TGCGCCAGCAGCTTGGGCCCTAGATCGGAGACCCAGTACTTC CASSLGPRSETQYF TRBJ2-5 NA NA TRBV5-1
TGCGCCAGCAGCCAACAAGCGGGGAGAAACACAGATACGCAGTATTTT CASSQQAGRNTDTQYF TRBJ2-3 TRBD2 once TRBV4-3
TGTGCCAGTAGTAGTGGGGCATTACTAACCCAGTACTTC CASSSGALLTQYF TRBJ2-5 NA few TRBV19
TGTGCCAGCAGTCTCCTAGAGGCCGGGGGATCACCCCTCCACTTT CASSLLEAGGSPLHF TRBJ1-6 NA NA TRBV2
TGCAGTGCTAGTAAACAGACAGGGGCCCTTGGGAACACCATATATTTT CSASKQTGALGNTIYF TRBJ1-3 TRBD1 NA TRBV20-1
TGTGCCAGCAGCTTAAGGGCGGGGGTCTCCTACAATGAGCAGTTCTTC CASSLRAGVSYNEQFF TRBJ2-1 TRBD2 NA TRBV7-3
TGTGCCAGTAGTGCACGGGACACCAATGAAAAACTGTTTTTT CASSARDTNEKLFF TRBJ1-4 NA once TRBV19
TGTGCCAGCAGGGCTACAGGGGCCGCCAATCAGCCCCAGCATTTT CASRATGAANQPQHF TRBJ1-5 TRBD1 once TRBV6-5
TGTGCCAGCTCACCACCGTGGGGGACAGGGTCGACCTACGAGCAGTACTTC CASSPPWGTGSTYEQYF TRBJ2-7 TRBD1 NA TRBV18
TGTGCCATCAGTGAGCGGGCGGGGCCCTACGAGCAGTACTTC CAISERAGPYEQYF TRBJ2-7 NA NA TRBV10-3
TGTGCCAGCAGTGATCAGGACACAGATACGCAGTATTTT CASSDQDTDTQYF TRBJ2-3 NA NA TRBV6-4
TGCGCCAGCCGTAACAGGGTACGGTACTTC CASRNRVRYF TRBJ2-7 NA NA TRBV23-1
TGTGCCAGCAGCCGGGGAGGGCCGCGACGGGAAAAACTGTTTTTT CASSRGGPRREKLFF TRBJ1-4 NA NA TRBV7-9
TGTGCCAGCAGCTCCTGGACTAGCGGGGCTAATGAGCAGTTCTTC CASSSWTSGANEQFF TRBJ2-1 TRBD2 NA TRBV7-6
TGTGCCAGTAGTATAGGACTAGAAATCACAGATACGCAGTATTTT CASSIGLEITDTQYF TRBJ2-3 NA once TRBV19
TGTGCTAGCAGCTCCGCGGGACAGAACCAAGAGACCCAGTACTTC CASSSAGQNQETQYF TRBJ2-5 NA NA TRBV7-7
TGCAGCGGTGCCCTGGTACAGGGGAGCGAGCAGTACTTC CSGALVQGSEQYF TRBJ2-7 TRBD1 NA TRBV29-1
TGTGCCAGCAGCCAAAATTCGGGACTAGCGACCGATACGCAGTATTTT CASSQNSGLATDTQYF TRBJ2-3 TRBD2 NA TRBV3-1/TRBV3-2
TGTGCCAGCAGTTACGGCCAGGGTATCGGCGAGCAGTACTTC CASSYGQGIGEQYF TRBJ2-7 NA once TRBV6-6
TGTGCCAGCAGCTTAACAGGACTAGCGGGACCCCAAGAGACCCAGTACTTC CASSLTGLAGPQETQYF TRBJ2-5 TRBD2 NA TRBV7-2
TGTGCCAGCAGTGCGTGGGGGGCGGGAGGTGAGCAGTTCTTC CASSAWGAGGEQFF TRBJ2-1 TRBD2 NA TRBV27
TGTGCCAGCAGCCCCGGGTCAGATACGCAGTATTTT CASSPGSDTQYF TRBJ2-3 NA NA TRBV14
TGTGCCAGCAGCGTAATGGGAGGGGATAATGAGCAGTTCTTC CASSVMGGDNEQFF TRBJ2-1 TRBD2 NA TRBV9
TGCGCCAGCAGCTTGGCCACTAGCGGGTCCTACAATGAGCAGTTCTTC CASSLATSGSYNEQFF TRBJ2-1 TRBD2 NA TRBV5-1
TGTGCCAGCAGCTTTCCCCCCGGGACACATGAAAGCAACCAAGCTTTCTTT CASSFPPGTHESNQAFF TRBJ1-1 NA once TRBV28
TGTGCCAGCGTATCAGGGGGCTCTGGAAACACCATATATTTT CASVSGGSGNTIYF TRBJ1-3 TRBD1 few TRBV6-6
TGTGCCAGCAGCGCCGGGACAGCGGGGGAGGTCTACTTC CASSAGTAGEVYF TRBJ1-2 TRBD1 NA TRBV7-3
TGTGCCTGGAGTCTAGCTAGTACAGAGACCCAGTACTTC CAWSLASTETQYF TRBJ2-5 NA NA TRBV30
TGCGCCAGCAGCAACACAGGGCGCGGGACTGAAGCTTTCTTT CASSNTGRGTEAFF TRBJ1-1 NA NA TRBV5-1
TGTGCCAGCAGCGCCGGACAGGCCCCTCCCTACAATGAGCAGTTCTTC CASSAGQAPPYNEQFF TRBJ2-1 TRBD1 few TRBV7-2
TGTGCCAGCAAACGCGACAGGAAAGAGACCCAGTACTTC CASKRDRKETQYF TRBJ2-5 NA NA TRBV5-4
TGTGCCAGCAGCGTTAGTACAGGCTACAATGAGCAGTTCTTC CASSVSTGYNEQFF TRBJ2-1 NA NA TRBV9
TGTGCCAGTAGTCAGGGAAGCAATCAGCCCCAGCATTTT CASSQGSNQPQHF TRBJ1-5 NA few TRBV19
TGCAGCGTCCTTCCCTCCGGGAGGGCTTACGAGCAGTACTTC CSVLPSGRAYEQYF TRBJ2-7 TRBD2 few TRBV29-1
TGCGCCAGCAGACAGGGGGCTCTTAACACTGAAGCTTTCTTT CASRQGALNTEAFF TRBJ1-1 TRBD1 NA TRBV5-1
TGTGCCAGCAGCCCCGACAGGGGCACTGAAGCTTTCTTT CASSPDRGTEAFF TRBJ1-1 TRBD1 NA TRBV11-2
TGTGCCAGTAGTGGGCCAGGAGGAAACTATGGCTACACCTTC CASSGPGGNYGYTF TRBJ1-2 NA NA TRBV19
TGTGCCTGGACCCGGTACACGGAGGAGCAGTACTTC CAWTRYTEEQYF TRBJ2-7 NA NA TRBV30
TGTGCCAGCAGCCCTACCTGGAACACTGAAGCTTTCTTT CASSPTWNTEAFF TRBJ1-1 NA NA TRBV11-1
TGTGCCAGCTCACCATACCACAGGGGAGAGGACTATGGCTACACCTTC CASSPYHRGEDYGYTF TRBJ1-2 TRBD1 NA TRBV18
TGTGCCAGCTCATACAGGGGGCAAGACACCGGGGAGCTGTTTTTT CASSYRGQDTGELFF TRBJ2-2 TRBD1 NA TRBV2